This record covers a single TCR beta chain. Antigen unknown. The junction had 0 bases not matched to a gene; V was cut back by 0 bases and J by 2 bases. This CDR3 is built from 15 residues. The germline CDR1 and CDR2 sequences are SGDLS and YYNGEE. Assay used: immunoSEQ multiplex PCR; TCRdb lists only in-frame clones, some missing. The sample consists of 250,000 to 400,000 clones, roughly 87% of them appearing once. The sample comes from a study of cytomegalovirus exposure and HLA in healthy donors. General study findings and limits: There were some public TCRs occurring in many donors, but most TCR sequences were rare. Researchers reported that a few CMV-associated chains were confirmed in vitro as CMV antigen-specific. The classifier, whose performance was assessed in both the original and validation cohorts, reportedly diagnosed cytomegalovirus status with high specificity and sensitivity.

Among the 120 subjects of the validation cohort, separate from the roughly 600-subject first cohort, were the donors. The material sequenced was PBMCs. The J gene is TRBJ1-4, the V gene TRBV9; 8 bases line up with TRBD1. This clonotype was obtained from a woman in her 30s in good health and CMV-seropositive. For the CDR3, the DNA is TGTGCCAGCAGCGTAGCAGGGGGCACTAATGAAAAACTGTTTTTT. Translating it yields CASSVAGGTNEKLFF.